These 28 T cell receptor beta chains were all obtained from the same sample, sequenced in a study of technical replicates of blood from a few donors. Only in-frame clones appear in the TCRdb table, and some are missing; sequencing was by immunoSEQ multiplex PCR. This repertoire shows about 100,000 clones, around 95% found once; its top ten account for 0.2% to 0.25%. Sequencing input: T cells isolated from PBMCs. The receptor set was obtained from a human donor in good health.

This chain links TRBV25-1 with TRBJ1-4; 7 nucleotides align to TRBD1. Germline V gene data show CDR1 as MGHDK and CDR2 as SYGVNS. The J segment lost 8 bases and the V segment lost 4 bases, leaving 16 bases of the junction unmatched. The CDR3 extends over 17 amino acids. CDR3 nucleotide sequence: TGTGCCAGCAGTGGGGACAGACTATCTACGGATTTAGAAAAACTGTTTTTT. Translating gives CASSGDRLSTDLEKLFF.

This clone occurred once. V gene TRBV28 combines with J gene TRBJ1-2; D remains unclear. With 8 bases removed from V and 5 bases from J, the gap between germline ends came to 12 bases. Germline lookup yields CDR1 MDHEN and CDR2 SYDVKM. CDR3 length: 12 amino acids. In DNA form, the CDR3 reads TGTGCCAGCCGGATTAGCCCTTATGGCTACACCTTC. Translation: CASRISPYGYTF.

The chain combines TRBV10-3 with TRBJ1-1; D gene unclear. V was clipped by 10 bases and J by 1 base, with 10 bases between them. This CDR3 spans 12 amino acids. Germline lookup yields CDR1 ENHRY and CDR2 SYGVKD. The CDR3 sequence: CASKQTNTEAFF. The CDR3 nucleotides are TGTGCCAGTAAACAGACGAACACTGAAGCTTTCTTT.

This rearrangement joins TRBV6-1 to TRBJ2-5; D might be TRBD1 (6 bases). Trimming cost V 2 bases and J 5 bases, with 12 bases left between them. CDR3 length: 14 amino acids. CDR1 and CDR2 (germline): MNHNS, SASEGT. The CDR3: CASSETQGGETQYF. Written as DNA, the CDR3 is TGTGCCAGCAGTGAAACACAGGGTGGTGAGACCCAGTACTTC.

CDR3 bases: TGCGCCAGCCGGACTAGCAAAGGGGTCGGTGAGCAGTTCTTC. Translated, it gives CASRTSKGVGEQFF. The chain combines TRBV4-1 with TRBJ2-1, with 8 bases that match TRBD2. CDR3 length: 14 amino acids. V was clipped by 8 bases and J by 9 bases; unmatched bases: 12. The V gene's germline CDR1 is MGHRA and CDR2 YSYEKL.

The chain couples TRBV19 to TRBJ1-1; TRBD1 agrees at 9 bases. The germline gives CDR1 LNHDA, CDR2 SQIVND (reference sequence). J lost 0 bases, V lost 3 bases, and 8 bases had no gene match. The CDR3 loop spans 17 amino acids. The CDR3 reads CASSIADRGSMNTEAFF. DNA for the CDR3: TGTGCCAGTAGTATCGCGGACAGGGGTAGTATGAACACTGAAGCTTTCTTT.

This CDR3 reads CAIRAGTSENYNEQFF. The CDR3 DNA is TGTGCCATCAGGGCTGGGACTTCGGAAAACTACAATGAGCAGTTCTTC. This chain uses TRBV10-3 with TRBJ2-1, with D perhaps matching TRBD2 (6 bases). The V end was cut by 6 bases, the J end by 3 bases, with 18 bases between. Germline V gene sequence: CDR1 ENHRY, CDR2 SYGVKD. This CDR3 spans 16 amino acids.

The gene calls are TRBV4-1 and TRBJ2-2; D not resolved. V was clipped by 2 bases and J by 1 base, with 8 bases between them. The V gene's germline CDR1 is MGHRA and CDR2 YSYEKL. The CDR3 length is 15 residues. Here the CDR3 DNA reads TGCGCCAGCAGCCAACTAACCGAGAACACCGGGGAGCTGTTTTTT. Its translation is CASSQLTENTGELFF.

Here the CDR3 reads CASSLGGPEAFF. The CDR3 nucleotides are TGTGCCAGCAGCTTAGGGGGCCCCGAGGCTTTCTTT. The chain recombines TRBV11-2 with TRBJ1-1, with D tentatively TRBD1 (5 bases). V gave up 1 base and J gave up 11 bases, with 11 bases separating them. Germline V gene sequence: CDR1 SGHAT, CDR2 FQNNGV. The CDR3 has 12 residues. Full variable domain (remainder filled in from reference TRBV11-2 and TRBJ1-1): EAGVAQSPRYKIIEKRQSVAFWCNPISGHATLYWYQQILGQGPKLLIQFQNNGVVDDSQLPKDRFSAERLKGVDSTLKIQPAKLEDSAVYLCASSLGGPEAFFGQGTRLTVV.

The gene calls are TRBV19 and TRBJ2-7; possibly TRBD1 for D (5 bases). Germline values: CDR1 LNHDA, CDR2 SQIVND (reference sequence). Trimming cost V 2 bases and J 2 bases, with 7 bases left between them. This CDR3 comprises 13 residues. CDR3 loop: CASSITRAYEQYF. The DNA of the CDR3 is TGTGCCAGTAGTATAACCAGGGCCTACGAGCAGTACTTC.

The chain recombines TRBV29-1 with TRBJ1-2, with a weak D call TRBD1 (5 bases). V dropped 1 base and J dropped 1 base, with 10 bases sitting between them. In germline, CDR1 is SQVTM, CDR2 ANQGSEA. CDR3 length: 14 residues. DNA for the CDR3: TGCAGCGTTGAAGGTCAGGGAAATAACTATGGCTACACCTTC. Protein product: CSVEGQGNNYGYTF.

This chain joins TRBV7-9 and TRBJ2-1; 11 bases align to TRBD2. CDR3 length: 18 residues. V was clipped by 4 bases and J by 3 bases; unmatched bases: 11. Per the germline V gene, CDR1 is SEHNR and CDR2 is FQNEAQ (reference sequence). The CDR3 DNA sequence: TGTGCCAGCAGCTCCTCACTAGCGGGAGATAAACTCTACAATGAGCAGTTCTTC. Translated: CASSSSLAGDKLYNEQFF. Variable domain in full (rest from reference TRBV7-9 and TRBJ2-1): DTGVSQNPRHKITKRGQNVTFRCDPISEHNRLYWYRQTLGQGPEFLTYFQNEAQLEKSRLLSDRFSAERPKGSFSTLEIQRTEQGDSAMYLCASSSSLAGDKLYNEQFFGPGTRLTVL.

As concerns this clone: Relative to the germline gene, one junction end is altered; a read error may explain this. This CDR3 reads CAGSLGAGVNEKLFF. Written as DNA, the CDR3 is TGCGCCGGCAGCCTTGGGGCCGGCGTTAATGAAAAACTGTTTTTT. The chain is built from TRBV5-1 and TRBJ1-4, with TRBD1 as a possible D gene (5 bases). The CDR3 length is 15 residues. Germline V CDR1 and CDR2: SGHRS, YFSETQ.

V gene TRBV27 combines with J gene TRBJ1-2; D might be TRBD1 (5 bases). V gave up 0 bases and J gave up 4 bases, with 18 bases separating them. Germline V gene lookup returns CDR1 MNHEY and CDR2 SMNVEV (reference sequence). CDR3 size: 17 residues. In nucleotides, the CDR3 is TGTGCCAGCAGTTTATCCACGGGGGTCGGGGCCCCCTATGGCTACACCTTC. This encodes CASSLSTGVGAPYGYTF.

The chain carries TRBV29-1 and TRBJ1-1; D not resolved. Trimming removed 6 bases from V and 4 bases from J, with 18 bases in between. Germline CDR1 reads SQVTM; CDR2 reads ANQGSEA. The CDR3 has 14 residues. The DNA for the CDR3 is TGCAGCGTGGCCGGACTCCCCGAATTCACTGAAGCTTTCTTT. Its protein is CSVAGLPEFTEAFF.

The J gene is TRBJ2-5, the V gene TRBV10-3; the D gene is possibly TRBD1 (5 bases). V was cut by 3 bases and J by 4 bases, with 9 bases left in between. CDR1 and CDR2 (germline): ENHRY, SYGVKD. The CDR3 spans 13 residues. CDR3 amino acids: CAISDPGRETQYF. CDR3 DNA sequence: TGTGCCATCAGTGACCCAGGGCGAGAGACCCAGTACTTC.

The genes are TRBV27 and TRBJ1-1, with TRBD1 matching 10 bases. V trimming: 7 bases; J trimming: 1 base; junction bases outside the gene matches: 3. Germline values: CDR1 MNHEY, CDR2 SMNVEV (reference sequence). The CDR3 extends over 14 amino acids. The CDR3 reads CASTRDRGNTEAFF. CDR3 coding DNA: TGTGCCAGCACCCGGGACAGGGGGAACACTGAAGCTTTCTTT.

This sequence joins TRBV4-1 and TRBJ1-2; 9 bases agree with TRBD1. The CDR3 sequence is 16 residues long. Trimming cost V 1 base and J 3 bases; bases outside gene matches: 6. CDR1 is MGHRA and CDR2 is YSYEKL in the germline V gene. The CDR3 DNA sequence: TGCGCCAGCAGCCAAGGTCTGACAGGGGGTTACTATGGCTACACCTTC. It is translated as CASSQGLTGGYYGYTF.

The chain couples TRBV6-5 to TRBJ2-7; D perhaps matches TRBD2 (6 bases). V lost 0 bases and J lost 3, with 15 bases in between. Germline V CDR1 and CDR2: MNHEY, SVGAGI. This CDR3 contains 16 residues. This chain's CDR3 is CASSYSIRDFNYEQYF. The CDR3 bases are TGTGCCAGCAGTTACTCGATTCGGGACTTCAACTACGAGCAGTACTTC.

The genes are TRBV11-3 and TRBJ2-7; 7 bases fit TRBD2. The CDR3 is made up of 13 amino acids. V lost 5 bases, J lost 3 bases, and 4 bases stayed unmatched. The germline V gene has CDR1 SGHNT and CDR2 YENEEA. CDR3 DNA: TGTGCCAGCAGCCCGAGGGAGGGCTACGAGCAGTACTTC. This encodes CASSPREGYEQYF.

The gene calls are TRBV4-2 and TRBJ2-7; D is perhaps TRBD2 (5 bases). The V gene lost 0 bases and the J gene lost 0 bases, with 12 bases spanning the gap. This CDR3 is 16 amino acids long. CDR1 LGHNA and CDR2 YNFKEQ come from the germline V gene. This chain's CDR3 is CASSQDQAGLSYEQYF. CDR3 nucleotides: TGTGCCAGCAGCCAAGATCAGGCGGGTCTCTCCTACGAGCAGTACTTC.

The chain links TRBV6-5 to TRBJ1-2; 9 nucleotides align to TRBD1. CDR3 length: 13 residues. Germline CDR1 reads MNHEY; CDR2 reads SVGAGI. V was pared by 6 bases and J by 4 bases, with 3 bases of the junction left unmatched. The CDR3 DNA sequence: TGTGCCAGCAGGTTGGACAGGGGCTATGGCTACACCTTC. This encodes CASRLDRGYGYTF.

V gene TRBV19 combines with J gene TRBJ1-2; TRBD1 is a possible D gene (6 bases). Germline CDR1 is LNHDA and CDR2 is SQIVND (reference sequence). V was cut by 3 bases and J by 4 bases, with 15 bases left in between. The CDR3 length is 15 residues. The DNA of the CDR3 is TGTGCCAGTAGTATTCTCAACCAGGACAGCTATGGCTACACCTTC. This translates into CASSILNQDSYGYTF. Full variable domain (missing parts from reference TRBV19 and TRBJ1-2): DGGITQSPKYLFRKEGQNVTLSCEQNLNHDAMYWYRQDPGQGLRLIYYSQIVNDFQKGDIAEGYSVSREKKESFPLTVTSAQKNPTAFYLCASSILNQDSYGYTFGSGTRLTVV.

The V call is TRBV5-6, the J call TRBJ2-1; 7 positions agree with TRBD2. Germline V gene sequence: CDR1 SGHDT, CDR2 YYEEEE. CDR3 length: 16 residues. The V and J ends lost 6 bases and 4 bases, in that order; junction bases with no gene match: 13. The CDR3 protein is CASTDRPERGYNEQFF. In nucleotides, the CDR3 is TGTGCCAGCACAGACCGTCCCGAGCGGGGTTACAATGAGCAGTTCTTC.

This chain connects TRBV9 to TRBJ2-5; D is perhaps TRBD2 (5 bases). This CDR3 comprises 12 residues. Germline loops: CDR1 SGDLS, CDR2 YYNGEE. V was shortened by 0 bases and J by 5 bases, with 5 bases between the two germline ends. In nucleotides, the CDR3 is TGTGCCAGCAGCGTAGTAGCGGAGACCCAGTACTTC. Protein product: CASSVVAETQYF.

V is TRBV7-9 and J is TRBJ2-7; 13 bases are a match to TRBD2. The junction had 8 bases not matched to a gene; V was cut back by 5 bases and J by 4 bases. CDR3 length equals 16 residues. Germline CDR1 reads SEHNR; CDR2 reads FQNEAQ (reference sequence). Here the CDR3 DNA reads TGTGCCAGCAGCCCGGCGGGACTAGCGGGGCCTTACGAGCAGTACTTC. Residues: CASSPAGLAGPYEQYF.

This chain connects TRBV5-4 to TRBJ2-7, with D maybe TRBD1 (5 bases). The length of the CDR3 is 14 residues. The V end was cut by 0 bases, the J end by 4 bases, with 11 bases between. Germline V gives CDR1 SGHNT, CDR2 YYREEE (reference sequence). The DNA for the CDR3 is TGTGCCAGCAGCTTGGACAGGAACCCTTACGAGCAGTACTTC. It encodes CASSLDRNPYEQYF.

For the CDR3, the DNA is TGTGCCAGCAGCGGCACGGGACTCTCCAACGGAGGAGAGTACTACGAGCAGTACTTC. It codes for CASSGTGLSNGGEYYEQYF. J is TRBJ2-7 and V is TRBV9; D may be TRBD2 (6 bases). The germline V gene encodes CDR1 SGDLS and CDR2 YYNGEE. The CDR3 runs to 19 residues. V shed 3 bases and J shed 3 bases, with 28 bases lying between them.